The 11 T cell receptor beta chains given below trace back to one sample, sequenced in a study of lymphopenia after photon versus proton radiotherapy. Here immunoSEQ multiplex PCR was the method, and the copy in TCRdb shows in-frame clones only, minus some. The sample yields 50,000 to 65,000 clones, around 87% seen once. The sequences come from peripheral blood, collected from a patient treated with proton-based radiotherapy. These receptors were taken from an older man with esophageal cancer.

In its sample, this clone was seen once. A much bigger clone sits one base away, suggesting this may be a read error. CDR3 residues: CASRDPNTEAFF. The CDR3 DNA reads as TGTGCCAGCAGGGACCCGAACACTGAAGCTTTCTTT. This chain uses TRBV25-1 with TRBJ1-1; D gene ambiguous. Germline values: CDR1 MGHDK, CDR2 SYGVNS. The V end lost 6 bases, the J end lost 1 base, and 6 bases lay between the germline ends. The CDR3 sequence is 12 residues long.

The chain is built from TRBV19 and TRBJ2-1, with D possibly TRBD1 on 6 matching bases. V was clipped by 5 bases and J by 7 bases, with 18 bases between them. The CDR3 runs 15 residues. Germline assignment: CDR1 LNHDA and CDR2 SQIVND (reference sequence). This chain's CDR3 is CASSRPGDESNEQFF. The CDR3 nucleotides are TGTGCCAGTAGTCGGCCAGGGGACGAATCTAATGAGCAGTTCTTC.

V gene TRBV4-1 combines with J gene TRBJ2-7, with D perhaps matching TRBD1 (5 bases). The CDR3 has 14 amino acids. Trimming took off 0 bases at V and 7 bases at J, with 13 bases between the two ends. Germline CDR1 MGHRA, CDR2 YSYEKL. The CDR3 region has the DNA TGCGCCAGCAGCCAAGATCAGGGAATAGGGGAGCAGTACTTC. It specifies CASSQDQGIGEQYF.

This chain joins TRBV7-6 and TRBJ2-5, with 9 bases that match TRBD2. Germline-derived CDR1 and CDR2 are SGHVS and FNYEAQ. J gave up 5 bases and V 0 bases, and 7 bases lay outside the gene matches. The CDR3 extends over 16 amino acids. The CDR3 is CASSLAQLAGRETQYF. CDR3 DNA sequence: TGTGCCAGCAGCTTAGCGCAACTAGCGGGCCGGGAGACCCAGTACTTC.

The chain recombines TRBV19 with TRBJ1-5; D is uncertain. The CDR3 is 13 amino acids. Germline CDR1 LNHDA, CDR2 SQIVND (reference sequence). V was trimmed by 0 bases and J by 7 bases, leaving 7 bases between them. This CDR3 reads CASSIDGTQPQHF. DNA of the CDR3: TGTGCCAGTAGTATAGATGGCACCCAGCCCCAGCATTTT. Full variable domain (outside the CDR3, taken from reference TRBV19 and TRBJ1-5): DGGITQSPKYLFRKEGQNVTLSCEQNLNHDAMYWYRQDPGQGLRLIYYSQIVNDFQKGDIAEGYSVSREKKESFPLTVTSAQKNPTAFYLCASSIDGTQPQHFGDGTRLSIL.

The rearrangement uses TRBV6-1 and TRBJ1-5; 7 bases are a match to TRBD1. This CDR3 spans 13 amino acids. V dropped 10 bases and J dropped 3; count of bases not matched to a gene: 6. Germline loops: CDR1 MNHNS, CDR2 SASEGT. The CDR3 reads CAITGDLNQPQHF. The CDR3 nucleotides are TGTGCCATTACAGGGGATCTCAATCAGCCCCAGCATTTT.

This chain links TRBV18 with TRBJ2-7; D possibly corresponds to TRBD2 (7 bases). Germline V gene data show CDR1 as KGHSH and CDR2 as LQKENI. The CDR3 is made up of 13 amino acids. V was clipped by 3 bases and J by 6 bases, with 12 bases between them. In DNA, the CDR3 is TGTGCCAGCTCACCGGGGGGGCTAGGCGAGCAGTACTTC. This gives the protein CASSPGGLGEQYF.

CDR3 bases: TGTGCCAGCAGCTTAGGGGCCACTAGGGCCAATGAGCAGTTCTTC. Encoded protein: CASSLGATRANEQFF. V and J are TRBV11-3 and TRBJ2-1; D is possibly TRBD2 (5 bases). The length of the CDR3 is 15 residues. Germline V gene data show CDR1 as SGHNT and CDR2 as YENEEA. Trimming took 1 base from V and 6 from J, leaving 13 bases between them.

The rearrangement joins TRBV11-2 to TRBJ2-1; 8 nucleotides match TRBD2. The CDR3 spans 15 residues. The V gene's germline CDR1 is SGHAT and CDR2 FQNNGV. Trimming at V came to 5 bases and at J to 9 bases, leaving 12 bases not matched to a gene. The CDR3 DNA reads as TGTGCCAGCAGCCGCGGCGGAGCGGGAGATGGTGAGCAGTTCTTC. This gives the protein CASSRGGAGDGEQFF.

The CDR3 nucleotides read TGTGCCAGCAGCTCCCTCGGACAGGGGGGTACCTACGAGCAGTACTTC. Translated: CASSSLGQGGTYEQYF. The chain has TRBV5-6 and TRBJ2-7; 10 positions agree with TRBD1. CDR1 and CDR2 (germline): SGHDT, YYEEEE. Losses at the gene ends were 3 bases for V and 2 bases for J; bases not matched to a gene: 8. The CDR3 has 16 amino acids.

The genes are TRBV6-1 and TRBJ2-3; 9 nucleotides line up with TRBD2. The CDR3 has 18 amino acids. Germline V lookup: CDR1 MNHNS, CDR2 SASEGT. J gave up 7 bases and V 0 bases, and 14 bases lay outside the gene matches. This CDR3 is CASSEALRLAGPSNTQYF. CDR3 nucleotide sequence: TGTGCCAGCAGTGAAGCGCTTCGGCTAGCGGGGCCTTCCAATACGCAGTATTTT.